This TCR beta chain is from a study of CD4 T cells in relation to SARS-CoV-2 and coronaviruses. Study overall: After roughly 9 days of antigen culture, PBMC TCR beta CDR3s were sequenced. Shared crossreactive spike epitopes were mapped to their HLA restriction. Findings of the study overall: Approximately 65% of donors had memory CD4+ clonotypes crossrecognizing SARS-CoV-2 and common cold coronavirus spike.

CD4+ T cells from unexposed donors were obtained before the COVID-19 pandemic (2011-2018). CD4+ T cells were isolated from the cells after roughly 11 days of culture. The assay was immunoSEQ multiplex PCR, and TCRdb's table has in-frame clones only and misses some. The profile shows around 23,000 clones, 76% of them singletons. As for this clone: The antigen is unknown.

Looked up from germline, CDR1 is LNHDA and CDR2 is SQIVND (reference sequence). The trim removed 0 bases at V and 0 bases at J, leaving 7 bases unmatched. The CDR3 is 17 amino acids. Sequencing was carried out using CD4+ T cells from PBMCs, cultured in vitro. This receptor was taken from a human donor in good health. The J gene is TRBJ1-1, the V gene TRBV19; 7 bases align to TRBD1. CDR3 sequence: CASSIDALTGLNTEAFF. CDR3 DNA sequence: TGTGCCAGTAGTATAGATGCCCTGACAGGGTTGAACACTGAAGCTTTCTTT.